Here is one TCR beta chain with its context. The CDR3 sequence is 12 residues long. Trimming cost V 4 bases and J 8 bases, with 9 bases left between them. From germline, CDR1 is LGHDT and CDR2 YNNKEL (reference sequence). These data belong to a study of blood T cell repertoires in COVID-19. On the study more broadly: COVID-19 samples, acute and convalescent, were from the United States, Italy and Spain.

Per the original methods: Estimates of nucleated cell counts were drawn from the amplification of reference gene primers. Sequencing used immunoSEQ multiplex PCR; TCRdb keeps in-frame clones, though not all of them. V and J calls and clone size are as listed in that table; D and trimming were resolved from the DNA. Of about 76,000 clones listed, under 95% are singletons. The sequenced material came from peripheral blood. This rearrangement joins TRBV3-1 (or the pseudogene TRBV3-2) to TRBJ2-1; the D is unclear. The sequence was collected from a human donor in a cohort sampled during active COVID-19. The CDR3, as DNA: TGTGCCAGCAGCCCTCTTCTCTATGAGCAGTTCTTC. Translation gives CASSPLLYEQFF.